The clone carrying this TCR beta chain came up many times. Antigen specificity is unknown. This specimen comes from a study of T cell clonality in common variable immunodeficiency. Study-wide results and caveats: In common variable immunodeficiency, TCR beta chains reportedly carried fewer deletions and N-nucleotide insertions.

Control and CVID samples contributed equal amounts of genomic DNA. Only in-frame clones appear in the TCRdb table, and some are missing; sequencing was by immunoSEQ multiplex PCR. The sample contains 50,000 to 60,000 clones, none occurring once; over 0.8% lies in the top ten. Both groups were predominantly of Caucasian heritage. Heparinized whole blood, roughly 5 to 9 ml, came from each donor. Input material: peripheral blood mononuclear cells. This clonotype originated in a person aged 18 to 69 in good health.

CDR3 bases read: TGTGCCAGCAGCTTTTCGGGACAGGTTCTTTATGGC. Its translation is CASSFSGQVLYG. The entire CDR3 is CASSFSGQVLYGYTF. The chain carries TRBV7-2 and TRBJ1-2; 8 bases are shared with TRBD1. From the germline J gene comes the end of the CDR3, since the read stops 3 residues before it. V was pared by 3 bases and J by 5 bases, with 8 bases of the junction left unmatched. The CDR3 runs 15 residues. In germline, CDR1 is SGHTA, CDR2 FQGNSA. Variable domain in full (rest from reference TRBV7-2 and TRBJ1-2): GAGVSQSPSNKVTEKGKDVELRCDPISGHTALYWYRQSLGQGLEFLIYFQGNSAPDKSGLPSDRFSAERTGGSVSTLTIQRTQQEDSAVYLCASSFSGQVLYGYTFGSGTRLTVV.